This T cell receptor beta chain was documented in a study of shared clonotypes between healthy human individuals. The deep-level immunoSEQ assay was used. Generated by immunoSEQ multiplex PCR, the TCRdb table keeps only in-frame clones and is missing some. Among under 2,500,000 clones listed, approximately 95% were seen once. All the donors were Caucasian adults who lived in Nashville, Tennessee. Germline V gives CDR1 SGHRS, CDR2 YFSETQ. V gave up 0 bases and J gave up 1 base, with 11 bases separating them. The CDR3 sequence is 16 residues long. Details on this clone: Its matching antigen is unknown.

Findings of the study overall: Compared with memory subsets, naive subsets generally had larger estimated richness.

The chain employs TRBV5-1 and TRBJ1-5; D gene ambiguous. The TCR comes from a man between 18 and 35 years old in good health. Sequenced input: naive CD4+ T cells sorted from blood. Noted subset: CD45RA+ positively selected. The CDR3 bases are TGCGCCAGCAGCTTGGAGGGAGCAGACAGCAATCAGCCCCAGCATTTT. The encoded protein is CASSLEGADSNQPQHF.